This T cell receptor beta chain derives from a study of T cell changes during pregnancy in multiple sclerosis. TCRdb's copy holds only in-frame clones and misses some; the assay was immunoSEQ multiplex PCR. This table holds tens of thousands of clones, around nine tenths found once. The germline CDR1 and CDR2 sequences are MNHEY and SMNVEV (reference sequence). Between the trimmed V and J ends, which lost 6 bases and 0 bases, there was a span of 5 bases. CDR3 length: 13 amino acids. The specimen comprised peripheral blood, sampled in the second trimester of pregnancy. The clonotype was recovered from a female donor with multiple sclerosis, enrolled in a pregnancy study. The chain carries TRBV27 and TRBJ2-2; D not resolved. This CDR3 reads CASRVANTGELFF. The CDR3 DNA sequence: TGTGCCAGCAGGGTAGCGAACACCGGGGAGCTGTTTTTT.